Sequencing of this TCR beta chain was carried out in a study of blood T cell repertoires in COVID-19. Study-level information: Acute-phase and convalescent COVID-19 samples originated in the United States, Italy and Spain. In each case, the material was cDNA or gDNA derived from T cells, B-cell-depleted T cells, or PBMCs.

The repertoire was sequenced with immunoSEQ multiplex PCR; TCRdb's copy has only in-frame clones and lacks some. The top ten hold roughly 4% of the sample, which has roughly 100,000 clones, 65% to 90% seen once. The sample comprised peripheral blood. This receptor was taken from a man in his fifties or sixties with acute or convalescent COVID-19.

The chain's CDR3 is CASSLGHVQETQYF. CDR3 coding DNA: TGTGCCAGCAGTTTGGGCCACGTCCAAGAGACCCAGTACTTC. The chain combines TRBV11-3 with TRBJ2-5; D is uncertain. The CDR3 has 14 residues. Per germline, CDR1 SGHNT and CDR2 YENEEA. The V gene lost 6 bases and the J gene lost 1 base, with 12 bases spanning the gap.